This T cell receptor beta chain was found in a study of T cell repertoires in cytomegalovirus infection. Looking at the study overall: Public TCR beta signatures were indicative of both CMV infection and a matching HLA type.

V shed 6 bases and J shed 2 bases, with 16 bases lying between them. The CDR3 spans 14 residues. CDR1 and CDR2 from the germline V gene are SQVTM and ANQGSEA. TCRdb analysed the reads with MiXCR anew, one entry per CDR3 protein. Among 450,000 to 650,000 distinct CDR3 sequences listed, roughly 43% were seen once. Note on this clonotype: What it recognizes is unknown.

Regarding the study as a whole: HLA-C-restricted TCR beta clonotypes specific for CMV led the ex vivo response. Summed frequency of public TCR beta families distinguished CMV carriers with the relevant HLA.

V is TRBV29-1 and J is TRBJ2-5, with a tentative D call TRBD2 (7 bases). The origin of this receptor is a human donor in good health (CMV status not recorded). Some clones in this sample may be carry-over from other donors' samples. The input for sequencing was cultured PBMCs, taken from culture after CMV antigen stimulation. CDR3 sequence reads: CSVGTGGTQETQYF. The CDR3 DNA reads TGCAGCGTGGGGACGGGGGGCACTCAAGAGACCCAGTACTTC.